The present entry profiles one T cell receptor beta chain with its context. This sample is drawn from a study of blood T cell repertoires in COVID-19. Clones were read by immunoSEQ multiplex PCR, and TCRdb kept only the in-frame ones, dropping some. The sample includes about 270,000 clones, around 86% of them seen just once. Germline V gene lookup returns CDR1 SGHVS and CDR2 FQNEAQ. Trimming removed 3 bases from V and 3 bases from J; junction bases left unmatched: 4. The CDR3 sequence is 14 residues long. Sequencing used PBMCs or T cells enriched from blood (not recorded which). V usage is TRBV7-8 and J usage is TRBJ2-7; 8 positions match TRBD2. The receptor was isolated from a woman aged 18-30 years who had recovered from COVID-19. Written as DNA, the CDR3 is TGTGCCAGCAGCTTCACGGGACTAGTCTACGAGCAGTACTTC. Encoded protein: CASSFTGLVYEQYF.